This T cell receptor beta chain was profiled in a study of Graves' ophthalmopathy and Graves' hyperthyroidism. V was clipped by 8 bases and J by 5 bases; unmatched bases: 5. This CDR3 comprises 12 residues. The germline V gene encodes CDR1 MNHNY and CDR2 SVGAGI (reference sequence). Scientists amplified the TCR beta CDR3 regions from RNA transcripts. Second-round multiplex PCR followed a first-round RT-PCR using HTBI primers. TCRdb redid the calling of the multiplex PCR reads with MiXCR, one entry per CDR3 protein. The table records fewer than 20,000 distinct CDR3 sequences, about 46% of them present only once. If patients had other autoimmune diseases, uncontrolled infections, pregnancy or lactation, they were excluded. Reliance was placed on clinical symptoms, serum thyroxine, TRAb, thyroid ultrasound and orbital computed tomography for diagnosis. PBMCs were density-gradient isolated from roughly 9.5 ml fresh blood.

This clonotype was counted many times. The J gene is TRBJ2-5, the V gene TRBV6-6; the match to TRBD2 covers 7 bases. The sample comprised peripheral blood. This TCR derives from a woman aged 40 to 55 with stable Graves' hyperthyroidism. Here the CDR3 reads CASRREEETQYF. The DNA of the CDR3 is TGTGCCAGCCGACGGGAGGAGGAGACCCAGTACTTC.